This T cell receptor (beta chain) was captured by sequencing in a study of siplizumab effects on memory and regulatory T cells. This clone came up a few times. Its antigen is not known. This same CDR3 is encoded by further DNA sequences in the sample. Overall study results and limits: The drug siplizumab significantly decreased the alloreactive sequences that could be traced to unstimulated CD4+ memory cells.

This CDR3 region has 11 residues. The germline V gene has CDR1 SGHRS and CDR2 YFSETQ. The ends were cut back, 0 bases at V and 6 bases at J, with 4 bases in the middle. Sequenced unstimulated subsets in a few donor pairs: CD4+ naive, CD4+ memory, CD8+ naive, CD8+ effector memory, CD8+ TEMRA. In each sample, roughly 10^5 TCR templates were assayed. The method was immunoSEQ multiplex PCR; TCRdb's version includes in-frame clones alone and lacks a portion of them. The sample shows some 62,000 clones, around three quarters of them seen only once. The clonotype originates from a human donor in good health. Sequencing was performed on memory CD4+ T cells sorted from blood. The chain links TRBV5-1 to TRBJ2-7; D uncertain. The CDR3 here is CASSLESEQYF. CDR3 in DNA: TGCGCCAGCAGCTTGGAGAGCGAGCAGTACTTC.